These 14 T cell receptor beta chains came from one sample sequenced in a study of blood T cell repertoires in COVID-19. Sequenced by immunoSEQ multiplex PCR; TCRdb stores in-frame clones only, minus some. The repertoire holds over 250,000 clones, with 86% as singletons. The sequenced sample was peripheral blood. The source is a woman aged 70-85 years with COVID-19, enrolled during active disease.

Written as DNA, the CDR3 is TGCGCCAGCAGCCAAGATGGGGCAGGGGGCGGATGGGAAAAACTGTTTTTT. It codes for CASSQDGAGGGWEKLFF. The chain employs TRBV4-1 and TRBJ1-4; 8 nucleotides align to TRBD1. Losses at the gene ends were 0 bases for V and 8 bases for J; bases not matched to a gene: 11. This CDR3 contains 17 residues. CDR1 is MGHRA, CDR2 YSYEKL, per germline.

CDR3 sequence reads: CASSLGQGGYTEAFF. The CDR3 DNA reads TGTGCCAGCAGCTTGGGACAGGGGGGATACACTGAAGCTTTCTTT. The chain links TRBV5-8 to TRBJ1-1; 9 bases map to TRBD1. Germline values: CDR1 SGHTS, CDR2 YDEGEE. The CDR3 contains 15 residues. Trimming took 0 bases from V and 3 from J; bases not matched to a gene: 3.

CDR3 coding DNA: TGTGCCAGCAGTCTCTCTCTGGGCGATACGCAGTATTTT. This gives the protein CASSLSLGDTQYF. This chain links TRBV6-5 with TRBJ2-3; D not resolved. Trimming cost V 5 bases and J 6 bases, with 12 bases left between them. The CDR3 covers 13 residues. Germline assignment: CDR1 MNHEY and CDR2 SVGAGI.

The chain is built from TRBV19 and TRBJ2-3, with a tentative D call TRBD2 (6 bases). The germline V and J ends were trimmed by 3 bases and 6 bases, with 16 bases remaining between them. CDR1 and CDR2 from the germline V gene are LNHDA and SQIVND (reference sequence). This CDR3 region has 15 residues. DNA for the CDR3: TGTGCCAGTAGTATCTCGGACTACGACGCCGATACGCAGTATTTT. It translates to CASSISDYDADTQYF.

The V and J genes are TRBV7-2 and TRBJ2-5, with 11 bases that match TRBD2. CDR3 size: 14 residues. Germline CDR1 is SGHTA and CDR2 is FQGNSA. The V gene end was trimmed by 3 bases and the J gene end by 4 bases; junction bases not matched to a gene: 1. The CDR3 sequence: CASSFLAGGETQYF. In DNA, the CDR3 is TGTGCCAGCAGCTTTCTAGCGGGGGGAGAGACCCAGTACTTC.

This clone was seen more than once but under ten times. The chain uses TRBV9 and TRBJ2-2; D possibly corresponds to TRBD1 (5 bases). Per germline, CDR1 SGDLS and CDR2 YYNGEE. The V end lost 0 bases, the J end lost 4 bases, and 10 bases lay between the germline ends. The CDR3 totals 15 residues. The CDR3 loop reads CASSVGGSFTGELFF. The DNA for the CDR3 is TGTGCCAGCAGCGTAGGGGGCAGCTTCACCGGGGAGCTGTTTTTT.

This chain links TRBV19 with TRBJ2-7; possibly TRBD1 for D (6 bases). This CDR3 spans 13 amino acids. Germline V gene lookup returns CDR1 LNHDA and CDR2 SQIVND (reference sequence). Trimming removed 4 bases from V and 5 bases from J, with 12 bases in between. CDR3 protein: CASSKGVGDEQYF. For the CDR3, the DNA is TGTGCCAGTAGTAAGGGGGTTGGAGACGAGCAGTACTTC. The full variable domain, in which reference TRBV19 and TRBJ2-7 provide the parts outside the CDR3, is DGGITQSPKYLFRKEGQNVTLSCEQNLNHDAMYWYRQDPGQGLRLIYYSQIVNDFQKGDIAEGYSVSREKKESFPLTVTSAQKNPTAFYLCASSKGVGDEQYFGPGTRLTVT.

The V gene is TRBV19, the J gene TRBJ1-3, with D hard to call. CDR1 is LNHDA, CDR2 SQIVND, per germline (reference sequence). Deletions cut 6 bases from V and 0 bases from J, with 9 bases between. This CDR3 region has 14 residues. CDR3 amino acids: CASRQSGSGNTIYF. CDR3 in DNA: TGTGCCAGTAGACAGTCCGGCTCTGGAAACACCATATATTTT.

This clone was recorded only once. V gene TRBV10-2 combines with J gene TRBJ1-4; no firm D call. The CDR3 spans 12 residues. V was pared by 1 base and J by 8 bases, with 5 bases between. Germline V gives CDR1 WSHSY, CDR2 SAAADI. CDR3 region: CASSELGEKLFF. In nucleotides, the CDR3 is TGCGCCAGCAGTGAGTTGGGCGAAAAACTGTTTTTT.

As concerns this clone: Other DNA sequences from this sample encode an identical CDR3 as well. The V call is TRBV5-1, the J call TRBJ2-2, with TRBD1 matching 9 bases. There are 15 residues in the CDR3. CDR1 and CDR2 (germline): SGHRS, YFSETQ. V shed 0 bases, J shed 5 bases, and the junction held 2 bases outside the gene matches. The CDR3 here is CASSLGTGETGELFF. CDR3 nucleotide sequence: TGCGCCAGCAGCTTGGGGACAGGGGAAACCGGGGAGCTGTTTTTT. Combining the CDR3 with reference TRBV5-1 and TRBJ2-2 gives the whole variable domain KAGVTQTPRYLIKTRGQQVTLSCSPISGHRSVSWYQQTPGQGLQFLFEYFSETQRNKGNFPGRFSGRQFSNSRSEMNVSTLELGDSALYLCASSLGTGETGELFFGEGSRLTVL.

The chain recombines TRBV9 with TRBJ2-3, with 8 bases that match TRBD1. Germline CDR1 and CDR2: SGDLS and YYNGEE. This CDR3 has 15 amino acids. After removal of 4 bases from V and 0 bases from J, the junction contained 4 bases not matched to a gene. For the CDR3, the DNA is TGTGCCAGCAGCTTTGGACAGGGAAGCACAGATACGCAGTATTTT. This sequence encodes CASSFGQGSTDTQYF.

The rearrangement uses TRBV9 and TRBJ1-2; no firm D call. There are 16 residues in the CDR3. Trimming cost V 0 bases and J 1 base, with 13 bases left between them. Germline V gene sequence: CDR1 SGDLS, CDR2 YYNGEE. CDR3: CASSVAFDGGNYGYTF. DNA of the CDR3: TGTGCCAGCAGCGTAGCCTTCGACGGCGGTAACTATGGCTACACCTTC.

This clone showed up just a few times. The V and J genes are TRBV9 and TRBJ2-2; D remains unclear. Trimming took 3 bases from V and 6 from J, leaving 12 bases between them. The CDR3 length is 14 residues. The germline gives CDR1 SGDLS, CDR2 YYNGEE. The CDR3 sequence is CASSAVFGSGELFF. In DNA form, the CDR3 reads TGTGCCAGCAGCGCCGTCTTCGGGTCCGGGGAGCTGTTTTTT.

This clone is a singleton in its sample. The chain employs TRBV3-1 (or the pseudogene TRBV3-2) and TRBJ2-1, with 7 bases identical to TRBD1. V trimming: 1 base; J trimming: 1 base; junction bases outside the gene matches: 7. The CDR3 consists of 17 residues. CDR1 is LGHDT, CDR2 YNNKEL, per germline (reference sequence). The CDR3 loop reads CASSQVWDSFSYNEQFF. In DNA, the CDR3 is TGTGCCAGCAGCCAAGTTTGGGACAGTTTTTCCTACAATGAGCAGTTCTTC.